Detailed here is one T cell receptor beta chain. The specificity of this receptor is unknown. Within one base of it there is no much larger clone, and no base qualities were kept. These data originate in a study of blood T cell repertoires in COVID-19 (dated by TCRdb to 2018 to 2020). The study in broad terms: Samples from collaborators originated in the United States, Italy and Spain and spanned both the acute and convalescent phases of COVID-19. Subjects who had been exposed to COVID-19, were actively infected with it, or had recovered from it provided the deeply sampled blood TCRbeta repertoires that made up the dataset. The material from the prospective study consisted of cDNA or gDNA derived from T cells, B-cell-depleted T cells, or PBMCs. HLA class I and class II types, where available, came from metadata supplied by the sample provider rather than from assay-based typing. A de-identified subject ID, COVID-19 status, age in years and sex were almost always included in the sample metadata. A freely available public database, intended as a resource for researchers studying the immune response to SARS-CoV-2, is where the repertoires were released. Samples came from the ongoing ImmuneRACE study (first 160 participants) plus 1,254 subjects from 6 global collaborators. What the authors observed across the whole study: How much clinical and demographic metadata was included differed by source and by participant, and the metadata was provided uncurated.

The collaborating institutions used their own protocols to collect whole blood in K2EDTA tubes. For TCRbeta analysis, collaborator samples were shipped as frozen whole blood, as isolated PBMCs, or as DNA extracted from either sample type. The germline V gene encodes CDR1 MRHNA and CDR2 SNTAGT. V drops 5 bases and J drops 1 base, leaving 8 bases in between. The CDR3 contains 13 residues, cysteine and phenylalanine counted. The DNA shown is the 39-base CDR3, in frame from base 1. The immunoSEQ Assay, a bias-controlled multiplex PCR, was used to amplify TCRbeta CDR3 regions from genomic DNA. Concerning the study's data processing: The number of nucleated cells in each sample was estimated by amplification of reference gene primers within the assay. Sequence reads were collapsed and filtered to measure the absolute abundance of every unique TCRbeta CDR3 rearrangement. For each sample, productive Simpson clonality was calculated by taking the square root of Simpson's diversity index across productive rearrangements. Imported from immuneACCESS, the table was reduced by TCRdb to in-frame sequences with V and J called. These copies leave out some clones; in studies compared against another copy, an unresolved V gene accounts for under half, and the cause of the remainder is not known. That table gives V, J and clone size, and the DNA gave D and trimming. For this sample there are some 160,000 clones; 80% to 90% appear just once. The ten most abundant clones make up approximately 3% of the sample.

The sequence was collected from a man aged 60 to 75 with acute or convalescent COVID-19. The sample consisted of peripheral blood. Recombination joined TRBV6-4 with TRBJ1-1, and perhaps TRBD1 as D gene, on 5 matching bases. Here the CDR3 is given as CASSFDRNTEAFF. The DNA sequence is given as TGTGCCAGCAGTTTTGACAGGAACACTGAAGCTTTCTTT.